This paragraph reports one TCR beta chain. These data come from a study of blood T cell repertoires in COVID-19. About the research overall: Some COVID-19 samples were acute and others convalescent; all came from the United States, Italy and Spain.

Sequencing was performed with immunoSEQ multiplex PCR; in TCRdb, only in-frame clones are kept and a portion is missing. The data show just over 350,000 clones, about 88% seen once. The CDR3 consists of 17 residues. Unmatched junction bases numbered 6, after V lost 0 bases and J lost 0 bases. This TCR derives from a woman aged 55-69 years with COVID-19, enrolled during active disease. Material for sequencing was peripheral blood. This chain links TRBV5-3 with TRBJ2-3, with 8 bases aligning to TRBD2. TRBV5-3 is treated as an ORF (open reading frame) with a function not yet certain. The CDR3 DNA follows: TGTGCCAGAAGCTTGGTCGGGGGGGAGGTTAGCACAGATACGCAGTATTTT. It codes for CARSLVGGEVSTDTQYF.